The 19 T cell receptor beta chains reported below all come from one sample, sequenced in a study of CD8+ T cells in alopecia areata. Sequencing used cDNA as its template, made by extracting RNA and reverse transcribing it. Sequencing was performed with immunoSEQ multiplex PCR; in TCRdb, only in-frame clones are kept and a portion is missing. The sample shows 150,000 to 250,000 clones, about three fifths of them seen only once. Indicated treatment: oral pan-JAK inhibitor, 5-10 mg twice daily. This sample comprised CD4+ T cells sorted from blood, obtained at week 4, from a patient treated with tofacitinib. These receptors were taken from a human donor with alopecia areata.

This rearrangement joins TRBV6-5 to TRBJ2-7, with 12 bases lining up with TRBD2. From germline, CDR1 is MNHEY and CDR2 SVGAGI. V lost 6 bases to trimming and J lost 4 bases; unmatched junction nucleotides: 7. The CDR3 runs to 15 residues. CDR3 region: CASSPGLAGKYEQYF. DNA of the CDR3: TGTGCCAGCAGCCCTGGACTAGCGGGGAAGTACGAGCAGTACTTC.

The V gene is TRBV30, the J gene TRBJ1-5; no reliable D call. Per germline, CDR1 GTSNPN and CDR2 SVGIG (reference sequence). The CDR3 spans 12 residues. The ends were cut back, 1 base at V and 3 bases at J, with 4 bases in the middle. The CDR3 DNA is TGTGCCTGGAGTGGGGCCAATCAGCCCCAGCATTTT. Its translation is CAWSGANQPQHF. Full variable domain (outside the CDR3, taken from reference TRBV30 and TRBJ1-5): SQTIHQWPATLVQPVGSPLSLECTVEGTSNPNLYWYRQAAGRGLQLLFYSVGIGQISSEVPQNLSASRPQDRQFILSSKKLLLSDSGFYLCAWSGANQPQHFGDGTRLSIL.

CDR3 amino acids: CASSGALPNTQYF. In DNA form, the CDR3 reads TGTGCCAGTAGCGGGGCCCTACCCAATACGCAGTATTTT. The rearrangement uses TRBV7-9 and TRBJ2-3, with 8 bases matching TRBD2. Germline V gene lookup returns CDR1 SEHNR and CDR2 FQNEAQ (reference sequence). The length of the CDR3 is 13 residues. The J segment lost 7 bases and the V segment lost 9 bases, leaving 9 bases of the junction unmatched.

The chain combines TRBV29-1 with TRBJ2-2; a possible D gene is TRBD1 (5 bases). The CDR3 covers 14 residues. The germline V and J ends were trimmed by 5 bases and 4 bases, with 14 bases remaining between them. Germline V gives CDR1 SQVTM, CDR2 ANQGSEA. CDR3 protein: CSVIRVEGTGELFF. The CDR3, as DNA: TGCAGCGTTATCAGGGTTGAAGGCACCGGGGAGCTGTTTTTT.

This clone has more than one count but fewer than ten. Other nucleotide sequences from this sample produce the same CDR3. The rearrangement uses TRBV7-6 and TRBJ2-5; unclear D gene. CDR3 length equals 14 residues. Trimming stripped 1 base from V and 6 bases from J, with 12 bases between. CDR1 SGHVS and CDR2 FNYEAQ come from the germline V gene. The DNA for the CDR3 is TGTGCCAGCAGCTTAGGCCAGGCCACTAAGACCCAGTACTTC. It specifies CASSLGQATKTQYF.

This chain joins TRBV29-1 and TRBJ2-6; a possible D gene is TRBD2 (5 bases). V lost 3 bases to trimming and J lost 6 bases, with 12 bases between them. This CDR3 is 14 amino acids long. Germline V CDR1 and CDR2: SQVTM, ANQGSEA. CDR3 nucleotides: TGCAGCGTTGACGGGCCTAGCCCGGCCAACGTCCTGACTTTC. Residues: CSVDGPSPANVLTF.

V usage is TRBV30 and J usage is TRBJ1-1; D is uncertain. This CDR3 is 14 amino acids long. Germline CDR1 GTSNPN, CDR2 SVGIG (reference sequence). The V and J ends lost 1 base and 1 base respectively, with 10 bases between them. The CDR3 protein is CAWSAGIPNTEAFF. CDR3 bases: TGTGCCTGGAGTGCGGGTATACCGAACACTGAAGCTTTCTTT.

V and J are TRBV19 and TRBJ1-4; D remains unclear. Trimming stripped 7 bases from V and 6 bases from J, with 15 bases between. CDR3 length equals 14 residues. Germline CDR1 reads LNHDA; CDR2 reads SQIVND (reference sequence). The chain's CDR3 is CASTPPGGDEKLFF. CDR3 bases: TGTGCCAGTACCCCCCCCGGAGGAGATGAAAAACTGTTTTTT. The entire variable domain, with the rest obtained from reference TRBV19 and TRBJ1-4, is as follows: DGGITQSPKYLFRKEGQNVTLSCEQNLNHDAMYWYRQDPGQGLRLIYYSQIVNDFQKGDIAEGYSVSREKKESFPLTVTSAQKNPTAFYLCASTPPGGDEKLFFGSGTQLSVL.

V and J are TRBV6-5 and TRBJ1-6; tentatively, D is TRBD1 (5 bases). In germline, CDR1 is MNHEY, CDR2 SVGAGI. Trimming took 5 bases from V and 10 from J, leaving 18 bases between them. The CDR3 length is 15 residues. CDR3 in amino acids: CASSLRGGVVSPLHF. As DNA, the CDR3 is TGTGCCAGCAGTCTACGCGGGGGAGTAGTCTCACCCCTCCACTTT.

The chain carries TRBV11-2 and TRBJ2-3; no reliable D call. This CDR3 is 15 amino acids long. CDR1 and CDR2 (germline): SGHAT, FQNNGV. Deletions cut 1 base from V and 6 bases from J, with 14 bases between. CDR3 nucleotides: TGTGCCAGCAGCTTAGTATCAGTACCGAGGGATACGCAGTATTTT. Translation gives CASSLVSVPRDTQYF.

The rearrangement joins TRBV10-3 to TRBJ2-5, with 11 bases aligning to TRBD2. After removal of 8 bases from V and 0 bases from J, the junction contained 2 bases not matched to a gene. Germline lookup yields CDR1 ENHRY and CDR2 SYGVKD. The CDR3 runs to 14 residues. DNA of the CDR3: TGTGCCATCGCGACTAGCGGGGACCAAGAGACCCAGTACTTC. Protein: CAIATSGDQETQYF.

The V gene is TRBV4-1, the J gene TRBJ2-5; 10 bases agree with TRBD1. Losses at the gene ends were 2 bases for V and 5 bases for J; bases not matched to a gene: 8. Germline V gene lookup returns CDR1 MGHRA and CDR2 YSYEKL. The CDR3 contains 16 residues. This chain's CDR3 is CASSQPRQGARETQYF. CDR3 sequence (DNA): TGCGCCAGCAGCCAACCTCGACAGGGGGCAAGGGAGACCCAGTACTTC.

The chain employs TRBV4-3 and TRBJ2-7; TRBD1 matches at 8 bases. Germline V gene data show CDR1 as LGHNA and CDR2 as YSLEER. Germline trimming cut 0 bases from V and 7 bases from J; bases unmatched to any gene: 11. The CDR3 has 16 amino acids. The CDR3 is CASSQDLSRGRREQYF. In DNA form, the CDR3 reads TGCGCCAGCAGCCAAGATTTGTCCAGGGGGCGTAGAGAGCAGTACTTC.

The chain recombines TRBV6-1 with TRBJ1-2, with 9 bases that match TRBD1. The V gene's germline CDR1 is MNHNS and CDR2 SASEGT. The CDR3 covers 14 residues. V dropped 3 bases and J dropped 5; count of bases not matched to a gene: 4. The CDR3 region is CASSDAGQGYGYTF. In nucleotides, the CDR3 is TGTGCCAGCAGTGACGCGGGACAGGGTTATGGCTACACCTTC.

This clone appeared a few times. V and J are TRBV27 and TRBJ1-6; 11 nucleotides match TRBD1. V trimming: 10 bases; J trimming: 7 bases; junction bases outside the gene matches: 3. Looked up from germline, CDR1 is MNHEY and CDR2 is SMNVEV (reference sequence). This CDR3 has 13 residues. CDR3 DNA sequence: TGTGCCACCAGGGACAGGGGGAATTCACCCCTCCACTTT. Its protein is CATRDRGNSPLHF.

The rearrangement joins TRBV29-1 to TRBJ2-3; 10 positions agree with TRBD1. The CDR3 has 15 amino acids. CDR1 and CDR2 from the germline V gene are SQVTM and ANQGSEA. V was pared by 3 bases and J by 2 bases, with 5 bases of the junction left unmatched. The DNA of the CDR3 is TGCAGCGTTGATCGACAGGGGGCTTACACAGATACGCAGTATTTT. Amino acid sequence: CSVDRQGAYTDTQYF.

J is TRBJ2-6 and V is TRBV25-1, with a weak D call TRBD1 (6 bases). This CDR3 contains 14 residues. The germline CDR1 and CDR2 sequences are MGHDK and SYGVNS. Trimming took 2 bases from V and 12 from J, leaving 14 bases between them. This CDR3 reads CASSERATGGVLTF. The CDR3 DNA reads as TGTGCCAGCAGTGAAAGGGCGACAGGAGGCGTCCTGACTTTC.

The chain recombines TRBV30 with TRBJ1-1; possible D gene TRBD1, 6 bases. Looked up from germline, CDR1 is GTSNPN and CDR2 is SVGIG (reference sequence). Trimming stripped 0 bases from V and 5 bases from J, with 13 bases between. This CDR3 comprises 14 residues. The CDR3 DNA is TGTGCCTGGAGTGTAAAGGGAGGGGGGACTGAAGCTTTCTTT. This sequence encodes CAWSVKGGGTEAFF.

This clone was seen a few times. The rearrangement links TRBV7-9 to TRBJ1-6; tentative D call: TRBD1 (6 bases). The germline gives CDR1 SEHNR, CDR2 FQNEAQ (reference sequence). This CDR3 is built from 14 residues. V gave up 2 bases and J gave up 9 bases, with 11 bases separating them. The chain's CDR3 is CASSLSGESSPLHF. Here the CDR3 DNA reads TGTGCCAGCAGCTTATCAGGGGAGAGTTCACCCCTCCACTTT.